This entry lists 29 T cell receptor beta chains sequenced from one sample in a study of T cell responses to AZD1222 COVID-19 vaccine. Sequencing used immunoSEQ multiplex PCR; TCRdb keeps in-frame clones, though not all of them. The table records some 140,000 clones, roughly 89% of them present only once. This specimen was peripheral blood, taken on day 0 of AZD1222 vaccination. These receptors were taken from an adult in good health.

The chain is built from TRBV5-5 and TRBJ1-2, with D possibly TRBD1 on 6 matching bases. V was clipped by 4 bases and J by 8 bases, with 15 bases between them. The CDR3 extends over 13 amino acids. Germline assignment: CDR1 SGHKS and CDR2 YYEKEE (reference sequence). The CDR3 region is CASSPGTPLGYTF. The CDR3 region has the DNA TGTGCCAGCAGCCCTGGGACACCGTTAGGCTACACCTTC.

The chain combines TRBV24-1 with TRBJ2-1, with D unresolved. Trimming left V 4 bases short and J 9 bases short, with 27 bases between. The germline V gene encodes CDR1 KGHDR and CDR2 SFDVKD. This CDR3 region has 18 residues. CDR3 sequence: CATSDTSPSIGFGREQFF. Here the CDR3 DNA reads TGTGCCACCAGTGACACCTCCCCCTCTATCGGTTTTGGTCGTGAGCAGTTCTTC.

V and J are TRBV28 and TRBJ1-5, with 8 bases that match TRBD1. The CDR3 covers 15 residues. V was pared by 2 bases and J by 4 bases, with 4 bases of the junction left unmatched. Germline CDR1 MDHEN, CDR2 SYDVKM. The CDR3 nucleotides are TGTGCCAGCAGTTTAACCGGACAGGGAAATCAGCCCCAGCATTTT. It encodes CASSLTGQGNQPQHF.

DNA for the CDR3: TGTGCCAGCAGCTTGGCGTCTAGCGGGAGCGGGGAGCTGTTTTTT. Translated, it gives CASSLASSGSGELFF. The chain is built from TRBV5-4 and TRBJ2-2; TRBD2 agrees at 10 bases. Germline V gene lookup returns CDR1 SGHNT and CDR2 YYREEE (reference sequence). Unmatched junction bases numbered 3, after V lost 0 bases and J lost 7 bases. The CDR3 is made up of 15 amino acids.

The V call is TRBV5-6, the J call TRBJ2-1; 11 nucleotides agree with TRBD2. V shed 4 bases, J shed 6 bases, and the junction held 6 bases outside the gene matches. This CDR3 spans 15 amino acids. Germline lookup yields CDR1 SGHDT and CDR2 YYEEEE. CDR3 sequence: CASSIRLAGTNEQFF. In DNA, the CDR3 is TGTGCCAGCAGCATACGACTAGCGGGGACCAATGAGCAGTTCTTC.

The V and J genes are TRBV3-1 (or the pseudogene TRBV3-2) and TRBJ2-2, with a possible D match to TRBD1 (5 bases). The V end lost 2 bases, the J end lost 5 bases, and 6 bases lay between the germline ends. This CDR3 comprises 13 residues. Germline CDR1 is LGHDT and CDR2 is YNNKEL (reference sequence). CDR3 DNA sequence: TGTGCCAGCAGCCAAAACAGGACCGGGGAGCTGTTTTTT. It yields the protein CASSQNRTGELFF.

This rearrangement joins TRBV3-1 (or the pseudogene TRBV3-2) to TRBJ1-2; D call uncertain. The CDR3 extends over 13 amino acids. V was shortened by 2 bases and J by 4 bases, with 8 bases between the two germline ends. Germline assignment: CDR1 LGHDT and CDR2 YNNKEL (reference sequence). As DNA, the CDR3 is TGTGCCAGCAGCCAACACATACGCTATGGCTACACCTTC. The encoded protein is CASSQHIRYGYTF.

For the CDR3, the DNA is TGTGCCAGCTCACGCGCGGCCCTGGGGGAGACCCAGTACTTC. Protein: CASSRAALGETQYF. The V and J genes are TRBV18 and TRBJ2-5; D is ambiguous. Trimming took off 4 bases at V and 5 bases at J, with 14 bases between the two ends. CDR1 is KGHSH, CDR2 LQKENI, per germline. The CDR3 extends over 14 amino acids.

The chain has TRBV12-5 and TRBJ1-2; possibly TRBD1 for D (6 bases). Trimming stripped 6 bases from V and 7 bases from J, with 15 bases between. Germline V gene lookup returns CDR1 LGHNT and CDR2 FRNRAP. The CDR3 spans 13 residues. This CDR3 is CASGLTGYRGYTF. CDR3 nucleotides: TGTGCTAGTGGACTTACAGGGTACCGTGGCTACACCTTC.

The genes are TRBV29-1 and TRBJ1-2, with a weak D call TRBD1 (5 bases). The V and J ends lost 7 bases and 2 bases respectively, with 11 bases between them. The CDR3 is 12 amino acids. Germline CDR1 reads SQVTM; CDR2 reads ANQGSEA. Written as DNA, the CDR3 is TGCAGCGCCAGGGTCACCAACTATGGCTACACCTTC. Translating it yields CSARVTNYGYTF.

This sequence joins TRBV7-2 and TRBJ2-3; TRBD1 matches at 9 bases. This CDR3 is 19 amino acids long. Germline loops: CDR1 SGHTA, CDR2 FQGNSA. After removal of 0 bases from V and 0 bases from J, the junction contained 10 bases not matched to a gene. Written as DNA, the CDR3 is TGTGCCAGCAGCTTAGCGCTGGGACAGGGTTTTCATAGCACAGATACGCAGTATTTT. Its translation: CASSLALGQGFHSTDTQYF.

The chain uses TRBV29-1 and TRBJ1-3; D unresolved. V lost 1 base and J 1 base, leaving 8 bases between the germline ends. This CDR3 region has 14 residues. The V gene's germline CDR1 is SQVTM and CDR2 ANQGSEA. The CDR3 here is CSVEGGVSGNTIYF. DNA for the CDR3: TGCAGCGTTGAAGGTGGGGTTTCTGGAAACACCATATATTTT.

The V call is TRBV7-2, the J call TRBJ1-4; no definite D call. This CDR3 has 15 amino acids. Germline CDR1 SGHTA, CDR2 FQGNSA. The ends were cut back, 1 base at V and 5 bases at J, with 11 bases in the middle. The CDR3 sequence: CASSLGVDWNEKLFF. CDR3 nucleotide sequence: TGTGCCAGCAGCTTAGGAGTGGACTGGAATGAAAAACTGTTTTTT.

V gene TRBV24-1 combines with J gene TRBJ1-2; no firm D call. Deletions cut 1 base from V and 6 bases from J, with 8 bases between. CDR1 and CDR2 from the germline V gene are KGHDR and SFDVKD. The CDR3 length is 13 residues. The CDR3 reads CATSDFSGDGYTF. As DNA, the CDR3 is TGTGCCACCAGTGATTTTAGCGGAGATGGCTACACCTTC.

The V and J genes are TRBV4-3 and TRBJ2-1, with D perhaps matching TRBD2 (5 bases). The germline V gene encodes CDR1 LGHNA and CDR2 YSLEER. Trimming left V 6 bases short and J 5 bases short, with 14 bases between. The CDR3 covers 14 residues. The CDR3 here is CASRHGRADNEQFF. CDR3 DNA sequence: TGCGCCAGCAGGCACGGACGAGCGGACAATGAGCAGTTCTTC.

The chain carries TRBV27 and TRBJ1-1; tentatively, D is TRBD1 (5 bases). CDR1 MNHEY and CDR2 SMNVEV come from the germline V gene (reference sequence). The CDR3 contains 14 residues. Trimming stripped 2 bases from V and 6 bases from J, with 13 bases between. The CDR3 loop is CASSLGAGIPEAFF. CDR3 sequence (DNA): TGTGCCAGCAGTTTAGGGGCAGGGATTCCTGAAGCTTTCTTT.

This chain uses TRBV9 with TRBJ2-7; D not resolved. With 3 bases removed from V and 0 bases from J, the gap between germline ends came to 16 bases. CDR3 length equals 16 residues. CDR1 is SGDLS, CDR2 YYNGEE, per germline. CDR3 nucleotides: TGTGCCAGCAGCGATACCCCGGAACAGCCCTCCTACGAGCAGTACTTC. Translating it yields CASSDTPEQPSYEQYF.

The rearrangement links TRBV16 to TRBJ2-3; D ambiguous. V gave up 1 base and J gave up 2 bases, with 4 bases separating them. The germline CDR1 and CDR2 sequences are KGHSY and FQNENV. The CDR3 contains 13 residues. CDR3 bases: TGTGCCAGCAGCCAATGGACCACAGATACGCAGTATTTT. It is translated as CASSQWTTDTQYF. The full variable domain, rest sourced from reference TRBV16 and TRBJ2-3, is GEEVAQTPKHLVRGEGQKAKLYCAPIKGHSYVFWYQQVLKNEFKFLISFQNENVFDETGMPKERFSAKCLPNSPCSLEIQATKLEDSAVYFCASSQWTTDTQYFGPGTRLTVL.

The chain joins TRBV10-3 to TRBJ2-3; 8 nucleotides align to TRBD2. Germline V CDR1 and CDR2: ENHRY, SYGVKD. Trimming took 4 bases from V and 4 from J; bases not matched to a gene: 7. This CDR3 is 15 amino acids long. CDR3 protein: CAISGPGLGADTQYF. In DNA form, the CDR3 reads TGTGCCATCAGTGGGCCGGGACTAGGCGCAGATACGCAGTATTTT.

CDR3 residues: CASSQDNGAWGLAGGDTGELFF. CDR3 DNA: TGTGCCAGCAGCCAAGATAACGGGGCCTGGGGACTAGCGGGAGGTGACACCGGGGAGCTGTTTTTT. The rearrangement joins TRBV3-1 (or the pseudogene TRBV3-2) to TRBJ2-2; TRBD2 matches at 15 bases. Germline V CDR1 and CDR2: LGHDT, YNNKEL (reference sequence). The CDR3 spans 22 residues. V trimming: 0 bases; J trimming: 3 bases; junction bases outside the gene matches: 14.

The rearrangement links TRBV10-1 to TRBJ1-1; 9 bases fit TRBD1. CDR3 length: 15 residues. CDR1 and CDR2 from the germline V gene are WNHNN and SYGVQD (reference sequence). V was clipped by 2 bases and J by 5 bases; unmatched bases: 6. CDR3 coding DNA: TGCGCCAGCAGTGAGAACAGGGGGCTGGATACTGAAGCTTTCTTT. This translates into CASSENRGLDTEAFF.

The chain joins TRBV30 to TRBJ1-6, with 11 bases lining up with TRBD1. V shed 6 bases, J shed 10 bases, and the junction held 8 bases outside the gene matches. The CDR3 sequence is 14 residues long. The germline V gene encodes CDR1 GTSNPN and CDR2 SVGIG (reference sequence). CDR3 coding DNA: TGTGCCTGTCGGCAGGACAGGGGGCAATCACCCCTCCACTTT. Its translation: CACRQDRGQSPLHF.

The chain has TRBV19 and TRBJ1-3; D not certain. Trimming left V 5 bases short and J 0 bases short, with 14 bases between. CDR1 and CDR2 (germline): LNHDA, SQIVND (reference sequence). CDR3 size: 16 residues. The CDR3 DNA reads as TGTGCCAGTAGTTCCATGCAGGTGATCTCTGGAAACACCATATATTTT. Translation: CASSSMQVISGNTIYF.

The V and J genes are TRBV28 and TRBJ1-5; weak D call: TRBD1 (6 bases). CDR1 is MDHEN, CDR2 SYDVKM, per germline. This CDR3 is built from 16 residues. Trimming shortened V by 5 bases and J by 0 bases, and 14 bases separated the two germline ends. The CDR3 sequence is CASSLRGGLSNQPQHF. The CDR3 DNA sequence: TGTGCCAGCAGTCTCCGGGGGGGCCTTAGCAATCAGCCCCAGCATTTT.

The V and J genes are TRBV19 and TRBJ2-1; D unclear. The germline CDR1 and CDR2 sequences are LNHDA and SQIVND (reference sequence). CDR3 length equals 13 residues. Trimming left V 1 base short and J 3 bases short, with 4 bases between. CDR3 in amino acids: CASSIGDYNEQFF. The CDR3 region has the DNA TGTGCCAGTAGTATAGGGGACTACAATGAGCAGTTCTTC.

The chain recombines TRBV10-3 with TRBJ1-1, with D uncertain. The CDR3 contains 12 residues. The V end was cut by 6 bases, the J end by 0 bases, with 5 bases between. CDR1 and CDR2 from the germline V gene are ENHRY and SYGVKD. CDR3 DNA sequence: TGTGCCATCAGGGAGATGAACACTGAAGCTTTCTTT. Amino acid sequence: CAIREMNTEAFF.

This rearrangement joins TRBV18 to TRBJ2-6; D assignment may be TRBD1 or TRBD2 (5 bases each). The V gene's germline CDR1 is KGHSH and CDR2 LQKENI. The CDR3 covers 18 residues. Trimming removed 3 bases at V and 0 bases at J, with 15 bases between. This CDR3 is CASSPFPGRGSGANVLTF. The DNA for the CDR3 is TGTGCCAGCTCACCCTTTCCGGGACGGGGCTCTGGGGCCAACGTCCTGACTTTC.

The chain has TRBV21-1 and TRBJ1-1. TRBV21-1 is marked as a pseudogene. This CDR3 is built from 12 residues. The CDR3 DNA sequence: TGTGCCAGCAGCAAAGGGGGGGCTGAAGCTTTCTTT. Translating it yields CASSKGGAEAFF.

This clone occurred a few times. This rearrangement joins TRBV28 to TRBJ1-6; 8 bases fit TRBD1. The CDR3 runs 14 residues. Germline V gene data show CDR1 as MDHEN and CDR2 as SYDVKM. After removal of 5 bases from V and 8 bases from J, the junction contained 5 bases not matched to a gene. As DNA, the CDR3 is TGTGCCAGCAGTGGACAGGGAAGTTATTCACCCCTCCACTTT. Its protein is CASSGQGSYSPLHF. The full variable domain, in which reference TRBV28 and TRBJ1-6 provide the parts outside the CDR3, is DVKVTQSSRYLVKRTGEKVFLECVQDMDHENMFWYRQDPGLGLRLIYFSYDVKMKEKGDIPEGYSVSREKKERFSLILESASTNQTSMYLCASSGQGSYSPLHFGNGTRLTVT.